The clone carrying this TCR beta chain was recorded at least ten times. Its antigen is not known. The source of the sample is a study of identical twins. Findings and limits, study-wide: With abundant cord blood beta clonotypes, insertions were fewer; memory repertoires showed no such pattern. For out-of-frame beta sequences, excess twin sharing was weaker. Low generation probability was overrepresented in out-of-frame alpha sequences shared by twins.

The germline V gene has CDR1 SEHNR and CDR2 FQNEAQ (reference sequence). The ends were cut back, 5 bases at V and 4 bases at J, with 8 bases in the middle. The CDR3 is made up of 12 amino acids. Unique molecular identifiers were in the cDNA, with template-switch universal primer binding. TCRdb re-analysed the 5' RACE reads in MiXCR, keeping a single row per CDR3 protein. The sample lists fewer than 250,000 distinct CDR3 sequences; around 10% were seen once. This clonotype was obtained from a woman aged 18-35 years in good health. This sequence joins TRBV7-9 and TRBJ1-2; no clear D gene. Sequencing input: memory (CD45RO+) T cells sorted from blood. The CDR3 sequence: CASSGQIYGYTF. In DNA, the CDR3 is TGTGCCAGCAGCGGGCAGATCTATGGCTACACCTTC.